This T cell receptor (beta chain) was retrieved from a study of blood T cell repertoires in COVID-19. Overall study context: There were acute and convalescent COVID-19 samples, and they came from the United States, Italy and Spain.

In the original workflow: Amplification of reference gene primers was used by the study to estimate nucleated cell counts. Profiled with immunoSEQ multiplex PCR; TCRdb holds only in-frame clones, not every one. V, J and clone size are those of that table, while D and trimming were read from the DNA. This table has under 400,000 clones, just over 85% appearing once. Those enrolled, adults aged roughly 18 to 89 years, came from about two dozen US areas. Cohorts were assigned according to the clinical history that participants reported. This receptor was obtained from a woman in her thirties or forties with acute COVID-19. The sample consisted of PBMCs or T cells enriched from blood (not recorded which).

CDR3 region: CASRAGTFSEQYF. In DNA, the CDR3 is TGTGCCAGCAGGGCAGGGACTTTTTCCGAGCAGTACTTC. The rearrangement links TRBV6-5 to TRBJ2-7; D may be TRBD2 (6 bases). The CDR3 spans 13 residues. Per the germline V gene, CDR1 is MNHEY and CDR2 is SVGAGI. Between the trimmed V and J ends, which lost 6 bases and 6 bases, there was a span of 15 bases.